This T cell receptor (beta chain) was documented in a study of CD8+ T cells in alopecia areata. As for the study in general: Twice daily, treated patients received 5 to 10 mg of oral tofacitinib.

PBMCs yielded sorted CD4+ and CD8+ T cells. Investigators isolated RNA and reverse transcribed it into cDNA to act as the sequencing template. Repertoires were generated with immunoSEQ multiplex PCR, while TCRdb's copy carries only in-frame clones and drops some. Of about 170,000 clones in the sample, 67% were seen once. The CDR3 has 12 amino acids. The V gene's germline CDR1 is MGHRA and CDR2 YSYEKL. Trimming took 4 bases from V and 5 from J, leaving 8 bases between them. The sample in question was CD8+ T cells sorted from blood, obtained at week 0. The chain combines TRBV4-1 with TRBJ1-2, with D perhaps TRBD1 (5 bases). The receptor was derived from a human donor with alopecia areata. The DNA of the CDR3 is TGCGCCAGCAGCCTCCAGGGTTATGGCTACACCTTC. Translating gives CASSLQGYGYTF.